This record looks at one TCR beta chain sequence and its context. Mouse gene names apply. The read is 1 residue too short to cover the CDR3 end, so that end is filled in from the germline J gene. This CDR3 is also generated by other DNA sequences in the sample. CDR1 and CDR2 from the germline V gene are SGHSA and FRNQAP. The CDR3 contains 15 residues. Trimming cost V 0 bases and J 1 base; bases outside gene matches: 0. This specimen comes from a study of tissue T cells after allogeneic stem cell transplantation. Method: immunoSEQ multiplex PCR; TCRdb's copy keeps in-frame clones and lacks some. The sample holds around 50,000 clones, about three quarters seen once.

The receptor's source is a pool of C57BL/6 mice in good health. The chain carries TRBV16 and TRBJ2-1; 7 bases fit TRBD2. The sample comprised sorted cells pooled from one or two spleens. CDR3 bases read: TGTGCAAGCAGCTTAGACTGGGGGAACTATGCTGAGCAGTTC. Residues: CASSLDWGNYAEQF. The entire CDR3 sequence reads CASSLDWGNYAEQFF.